The 8 T cell receptor beta chains below come from one sample, sequenced in a study of cytomegalovirus exposure and HLA in healthy donors. Primers included in the PCR were 60 Vbeta and 13 Jbeta primers. Sequenced by immunoSEQ multiplex PCR; TCRdb stores in-frame clones only, minus some. Here the sample spans about 140,000 clones, 70% to 80% being singletons. The material sequenced was PBMCs. The receptors originated from a female donor in good health and CMV-seronegative.

V is TRBV7-9 and J is TRBJ2-2; D not certain. Trimming shortened V by 5 bases and J by 3 bases, and 10 bases separated the two germline ends. The CDR3 runs to 14 residues. Germline V gene data show CDR1 as SEHNR and CDR2 as FQNEAQ (reference sequence). The CDR3 region has the DNA TGTGCCAGCAGCACGACTGGGTACACCGGGGAGCTGTTTTTT. This gives the protein CASSTTGYTGELFF.

This chain links TRBV19 with TRBJ1-1, with D unclear. CDR1 and CDR2 from the germline V gene are LNHDA and SQIVND (reference sequence). The CDR3 covers 12 residues. V lost 1 base, J lost 9 bases, and 9 bases lay in between. The CDR3 region is CASSIGSGKAFF. The CDR3 nucleotides read TGTGCCAGTAGTATAGGGTCGGGAAAAGCTTTCTTT.

V gene TRBV21-1 combines with J gene TRBJ1-2. TRBV21-1 is labeled a pseudogene. The CDR3 totals 16 residues. CDR3 in amino acids: CASSKVGEEPDYGYTF. CDR3 bases: TGTGCCAGCAGCAAAGTGGGGGAGGAACCCGACTATGGCTACACCTTC.

CDR3 protein: CASSLELAGGSDTQYF. CDR3 nucleotides: TGTGCCAGCAGTCTCGAATTAGCGGGAGGGTCAGATACGCAGTATTTT. The rearrangement uses TRBV2 and TRBJ2-3, with TRBD2 identical over 11 bases. The V gene end was trimmed by 5 bases and the J gene end by 4 bases; junction bases not matched to a gene: 8. The CDR3 is 16 amino acids. From germline, CDR1 is SNHLY and CDR2 FYNNEI.

The genes are TRBV18 and TRBJ2-7; possible D gene TRBD1, 6 bases. Trimming shortened V by 4 bases and J by 4 bases, and 11 bases separated the two germline ends. Looked up from germline, CDR1 is KGHSH and CDR2 is LQKENI. This CDR3 is 13 amino acids long. CDR3 protein: CASSRQVVYEQYF. The CDR3, as DNA: TGTGCCAGCTCACGACAGGTCGTTTACGAGCAGTACTTC. Combining the CDR3 with reference TRBV18 and TRBJ2-7 gives the whole variable domain NAGVMQNPRHLVRRRGQEARLRCSPMKGHSHVYWYRQLPEEGLKFMVYLQKENIIDESGMPKERFSAEFPKEGPSILRIQQVVRGDSAAYFCASSRQVVYEQYFGPGTRLTVT.

The V call is TRBV28, the J call TRBJ1-2, with D tentatively TRBD1 (5 bases). Germline assignment: CDR1 MDHEN and CDR2 SYDVKM. The V gene lost 6 bases and the J gene lost 7 bases, with 18 bases spanning the gap. The length of the CDR3 is 14 residues. In DNA, the CDR3 is TGTGCCAGCAGCCAATCAGGGATTTGGGCTGGCTACACCTTC. Its translation: CASSQSGIWAGYTF.

This clone was counted a single time. This rearrangement joins TRBV9 to TRBJ2-3; D is perhaps TRBD2 (7 bases). Germline values: CDR1 SGDLS, CDR2 YYNGEE. This CDR3 has 15 residues. V gave up 4 bases and J gave up 7 bases, with 19 bases separating them. Here the CDR3 reads CASSPTARGAYTQYF. DNA for the CDR3: TGTGCCAGCAGCCCGACGGCCCGGGGGGCCTATACGCAGTATTTT. Full variable domain (missing parts from reference TRBV9 and TRBJ2-3): DSGVTQTPKHLITATGQRVTLRCSPRSGDLSVYWYQQSLDQGLQFLIQYYNGEERAKGNILERFSAQQFPDLHSELNLSSLELGDSALYFCASSPTARGAYTQYFGPGTRLTVL.

This clone occurred a few times. Other nucleotide sequences in the sample specify the same CDR3. CDR3 residues: CASSFTSGPYEQYF. In nucleotides, the CDR3 is TGTGCCAGCAGCTTCACTAGCGGTCCCTACGAGCAGTACTTC. The V gene is TRBV7-9, the J gene TRBJ2-7; 8 positions agree with TRBD2. The length of the CDR3 is 14 residues. V was clipped by 3 bases and J by 2 bases; unmatched bases: 3. CDR1 is SEHNR and CDR2 is FQNEAQ in the germline V gene (reference sequence). Full variable domain (outside the CDR3, taken from reference TRBV7-9 and TRBJ2-7): DTGVSQNPRHKITKRGQNVTFRCDPISEHNRLYWYRQTLGQGPEFLTYFQNEAQLEKSRLLSDRFSAERPKGSFSTLEIQRTEQGDSAMYLCASSFTSGPYEQYFGPGTRLTVT.